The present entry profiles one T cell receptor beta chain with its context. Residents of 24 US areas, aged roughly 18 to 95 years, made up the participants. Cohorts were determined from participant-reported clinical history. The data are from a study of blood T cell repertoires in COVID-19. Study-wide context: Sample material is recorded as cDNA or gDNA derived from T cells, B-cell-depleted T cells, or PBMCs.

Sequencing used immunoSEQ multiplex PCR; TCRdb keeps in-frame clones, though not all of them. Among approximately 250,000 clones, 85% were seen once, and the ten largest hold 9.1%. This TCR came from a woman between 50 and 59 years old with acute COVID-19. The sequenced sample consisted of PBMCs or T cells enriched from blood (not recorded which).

This chain's CDR3 is CASIPDRGATEAFF. In DNA form, the CDR3 reads TGTGCCAGCATCCCGGACAGGGGGGCCACTGAAGCTTTCTTT. The chain recombines TRBV6-5 with TRBJ1-1, with 10 bases that match TRBD1. The CDR3 totals 14 residues. CDR1 and CDR2 (germline): MNHEY, SVGAGI. J gave up 4 bases and V 7 bases, and 6 bases lay outside the gene matches.